This is a list of T cell receptor beta chains from one sample in a study of CXCR3-negative and CXCR3-positive naive CD8 T cells. TCRdb reanalyzed the 5' RACE reads and collapses them to one entry per CDR3 protein, without DNA. The specimen's table records around 63,000 distinct CDR3 sequences. Sample: naive CXCR3+ CD8+ T cells from blood. The origin of the receptors is a human donor in good health. Some clones in this sample may be carry-over from other donors' samples. The CDR3 runs from the conserved cysteine through the conserved F or W. Each record gives: V gene, J gene, CDR3 protein.

>TRBV29-1|TRBJ2-2
CSVEESDTGELFF
>TRBV10-3|TRBJ2-3
CAISESFTSEQYADTQYF
>TRBV29-1|TRBJ2-1
CSGDGANFNEQFF
>TRBV3-1|TRBJ2-7
CASSDTGTSGRFQEQYF
>TRBV7-9|TRBJ1-1
CASSTQTGWGDTEAFF
>TRBV9|TRBJ1-2
CASSLGGDNGYTF
>TRBV6-5|TRBJ1-1
CASSYSRQGVMNTEAFF
>TRBV20-1|TRBJ2-7
CSARVRADYEQYF
>TRBV12-3/TRBV12-4|TRBJ2-7
CASSFGTGTTYEQYF
>TRBV27|TRBJ2-7
CASSSGTQTSSYEQYF
>TRBV4-3|TRBJ1-6
CASSQDRGYNSPLHF
>TRBV4-3|TRBJ2-2
CASSQEWKPGIAATGELFF
>TRBV27|TRBJ1-1
CASSHLLNTEAFF
>TRBV12-3/TRBV12-4|TRBJ1-1
CASSLLIADTEAFF
>TRBV7-8|TRBJ2-2
CASQENLMELFF
>TRBV5-1|TRBJ1-2
CASSLSPGDTIISYYGYTF
>TRBV6-5|TRBJ2-7
CASRVGTPSYEQDF
>TRBV10-3|TRBJ2-3
CAISEGSGGTLDTQYF
>TRBV6-5|TRBJ1-2
CASSYRTADLNYGYTF
>TRBV29-1|TRBJ2-1
CSVAVGPSGNEQFF
>TRBV25-1|TRBJ2-7
CASSEPGGVNEQYF
>TRBV25-1|TRBJ2-2
CASSESRNTRRERANTGELFF
>TRBV29-1|TRBJ2-5
CSVESRGETQYF
>TRBV19|TRBJ2-7
CASSMAGDYEQYF
>TRBV6-6|TRBJ2-2
CASSPSEGRELFF
>TRBV28|TRBJ2-1
CASSPRLADNEQFF
>TRBV14|TRBJ2-1
CASSPRYYDEQFF
>TRBV7-2|TRBJ2-2
CASSSRQGAFGELFF
>TRBV29-1|TRBJ2-7
CSVPIRNEQYF
>TRBV6-2/TRBV6-3|TRBJ1-3
CASRYDRSSGNTIYF
>TRBV5-5|TRBJ2-1
CASSLVTSGGAFYNEQFF
>TRBV5-1|TRBJ2-7
CASSLYPGSGEQYF
>TRBV3-1|TRBJ2-1
CASSHGSGPVMGQFF
>TRBV4-3|TRBJ2-2
CASSQDPPGLVNTRELFF
>TRBV7-9|TRBJ2-5
CASSGRDTREETQYF
>TRBV28|TRBJ1-2
CASSLLMGSYGYTF
>TRBV19|TRBJ2-1
CASSILRGSYNEQFF
>TRBV27|TRBJ2-2
CASRYRGLGGELFF
>TRBV6-5|TRBJ1-1
CATFLGFGTEAFF
>TRBV7-9|TRBJ1-1
CASSLGVRDRGPNTEAFF
>TRBV29-1|TRBJ2-1
CSVDVYNEQFF
>TRBV28|TRBJ1-1
CASSPPGDSVLNTEAFF
>TRBV6-5|TRBJ2-1
CASSKRQGRNEQFF
>TRBV29-1|TRBJ2-2
CSVSGNTGELFF
>TRBV19|TRBJ2-1
CASSPSGVVNEQFF
>TRBV18|TRBJ2-5
CASSPPYGTQYF
>TRBV4-3|TRBJ2-1
CASSQDLVSGMEQFF
>TRBV10-3|TRBJ2-5
CAIKVPLQETQYF